These 18 T cell receptor beta chains share one sample of origin, sequenced in a study of blood T cell repertoires in COVID-19. Profiled with immunoSEQ multiplex PCR; TCRdb holds only in-frame clones, not every one. Of 200,000 to 250,000 clones listed, 80% are singletons. Sequencing input: peripheral blood. Source of these receptors: a woman aged 70-85 years with acute or convalescent COVID-19.

The V call is TRBV21-1, the J call TRBJ2-5; the D call of TRBD1 is as the table states it, not checked on the DNA. TRBV21-1 is classified as a pseudogene. The CDR3 length is 17 residues. As DNA, the CDR3 is TGTGCCAGCAGCCCCAATCGGGCAGGGGTAGAGGGAGAGACCCAGTACTTC. This codes for CASSPNRAGVEGETQYF.

The chain has TRBV24-1 and TRBJ2-1; TRBD2 agrees at 10 bases. This CDR3 is built from 17 residues. V was pared by 4 bases and J by 2 bases, with 7 bases of the junction left unmatched. Germline V gives CDR1 KGHDR, CDR2 SFDVKD. CDR3: CATSDHPLAGAYNEQFF. The DNA of the CDR3 is TGTGCCACCAGTGACCACCCCCTAGCGGGGGCCTACAATGAGCAGTTCTTC.

V and J are TRBV6-5 and TRBJ1-2; D possibly corresponds to TRBD1 (5 bases). Germline-derived CDR1 and CDR2 are MNHEY and SVGAGI. The ends were cut back, 6 bases at V and 5 bases at J, with 16 bases in the middle. This CDR3 is built from 14 residues. The CDR3 DNA reads as TGTGCCAGCAGCGAGCAAAGGGACTTTTATGGCTACACCTTC. Protein sequence: CASSEQRDFYGYTF.

The rearrangement uses TRBV2 and TRBJ1-2; 7 nucleotides align to TRBD1. With V trimmed by 3 bases and J by 4 bases, 5 bases remained unmatched. The CDR3 totals 14 residues. Germline-derived CDR1 and CDR2 are SNHLY and FYNNEI. The CDR3 DNA reads as TGTGCCAGCAGTGAGGGGAGACAGGGCTATGGCTACACCTTC. Protein product: CASSEGRQGYGYTF. Filled out from reference TRBV2 and TRBJ1-2, the complete variable domain reads EPEVTQTPSHQVTQMGQEVILRCVPISNHLYFYWYRQILGQKVEFLVSFYNNEISEKSEIFDDQFSVERPDGSNFTLKIRSTKLEDSAMYFCASSEGRQGYGYTFGSGTRLTVV.

The chain joins TRBV9 to TRBJ2-5, with 13 bases that match TRBD2. The CDR3 extends over 15 amino acids. Germline assignment: CDR1 SGDLS and CDR2 YYNGEE. V lost 3 bases and J lost 5; bases outside the gene matches: 4. Written as DNA, the CDR3 is TGTGCCAGCAGCGACACTAGCGGGGGGGATGAGACCCAGTACTTC. This sequence encodes CASSDTSGGDETQYF.

This clone came up a few times. The rearrangement joins TRBV6-2 or TRBV6-3 to TRBJ2-4; 13 nucleotides agree with TRBD2. V trimming: 6 bases; J trimming: 0 bases; junction bases outside the gene matches: 8. The CDR3 is 18 amino acids. Germline values: CDR1 MNHEY, CDR2 SVGEGT. CDR3 amino acids: CASSSTSGGNLAKNIQYF. CDR3 in DNA: TGTGCCAGCAGCTCGACTAGCGGGGGGAATCTAGCCAAAAACATTCAGTACTTC.

This chain connects TRBV10-3 to TRBJ2-3, with 8 bases that match TRBD2. V was pared by 8 bases and J by 4 bases, with 11 bases of the junction left unmatched. CDR1 and CDR2 from the germline V gene are ENHRY and SYGVKD. This CDR3 has 15 amino acids. CDR3 in amino acids: CAIASGTRASDTQYF. The CDR3, as DNA: TGTGCCATCGCCTCCGGGACTAGGGCATCAGATACGCAGTATTTT.

CDR3 region: CASSPGQGNGELFF. CDR3 DNA sequence: TGTGCCAGCTCACCAGGACAGGGGAACGGGGAGCTGTTTTTT. The J gene is TRBJ2-2, the V gene TRBV18; 9 nucleotides line up with TRBD1. The CDR3 length is 14 residues. CDR1 and CDR2 (germline): KGHSH, LQKENI. V shed 2 bases and J 7 bases; nucleotides not matched to a gene: 2.

The chain combines TRBV7-2 with TRBJ1-6; 7 positions agree with TRBD1. Germline V CDR1 and CDR2: SGHTA, FQGNSA. V lost 6 bases to trimming and J lost 7 bases; unmatched junction nucleotides: 12. This CDR3 has 16 amino acids. The CDR3 loop is CASSFRQGLTNSPLHF. Here the CDR3 DNA reads TGTGCCAGCAGTTTTAGACAGGGTCTAACAAATTCACCCCTCCACTTT.

The chain employs TRBV30 and TRBJ1-1; no clear D. Germline CDR1 and CDR2: GTSNPN and SVGIG (reference sequence). This CDR3 comprises 14 residues. Trimming cost V 3 bases and J 0 bases, with 11 bases left between them. The CDR3 loop reads CAWRKSDMNTEAFF. CDR3 sequence (DNA): TGTGCCTGGAGAAAGTCAGATATGAACACTGAAGCTTTCTTT.

The chain carries TRBV11-2 and TRBJ2-1; D uncertain. The V end was cut by 5 bases, the J end by 0 bases, with 11 bases between. Per germline, CDR1 SGHAT and CDR2 FQNNGV. The CDR3 runs 15 residues. The CDR3 sequence is CASSLRVSSYNEQFF. DNA for the CDR3: TGTGCCAGCAGCCTCCGGGTCAGCTCCTACAATGAGCAGTTCTTC.

The rearrangement links TRBV5-4 to TRBJ1-3, with 8 nucleotides matching TRBD1. Germline V gene data show CDR1 as SGHNT and CDR2 as YYREEE (reference sequence). The CDR3 totals 14 residues. V gave up 2 bases and J gave up 6 bases; unmatched junction bases: 4. The CDR3 nucleotides read TGTGCCAGCAGCTTACCGGGACAGGCAAACACCATATATTTT. Translated, it gives CASSLPGQANTIYF.

This clone was counted once. This rearrangement joins TRBV12-3 or TRBV12-4 to TRBJ1-2; D perhaps matches TRBD1 (6 bases). This CDR3 contains 11 residues. Trimming stripped 4 bases from V and 8 bases from J, with 8 bases between. The DNA for the CDR3 is TGTGCCAGCAGTTACCAGGGGGGCTACACCTTC. Translated, it gives CASSYQGGYTF.

This clone was seen only a few times. CDR3 sequence (DNA): TGTGCCAGCAGTTTAGCCCTGAATCAGCCCCAGCATTTT. It codes for CASSLALNQPQHF. The chain joins TRBV12-3 or TRBV12-4 to TRBJ1-5; unclear D gene. Between the trimmed V and J ends, which lost 0 bases and 4 bases, there was a span of 4 bases. The CDR3 totals 13 residues.

The chain has TRBV6-5 and TRBJ1-1; D not resolved. V was clipped by 8 bases and J by 4 bases, with 8 bases between them. Germline V lookup: CDR1 MNHEY, CDR2 SVGAGI. The length of the CDR3 is 11 residues. CDR3 DNA: TGTGCCAGCGTCCTGAGCACTGAAGCTTTCTTT. It encodes CASVLSTEAFF.

The chain recombines TRBV28 with TRBJ1-1, with 7 bases that match TRBD1. CDR1 and CDR2 from the germline V gene are MDHEN and SYDVKM. This CDR3 region has 14 residues. Trimming at V came to 7 bases and at J to 4 bases, leaving 9 bases not matched to a gene. The CDR3 bases are TGTGCCAGCAACCCGACAGGGACACTCACTGAAGCTTTCTTT. Its translation: CASNPTGTLTEAFF.

A single count supports this clone. The chain carries TRBV7-2 and TRBJ2-7; 10 positions agree with TRBD1. V was pared by 5 bases and J by 7 bases, with 11 bases of the junction left unmatched. This CDR3 has 15 amino acids. Germline V gene data show CDR1 as SGHTA and CDR2 as FQGNSA. CDR3 region: CASSGPGQGFSEQYF. The DNA for the CDR3 is TGTGCCAGCAGCGGACCGGGACAGGGGTTTAGTGAGCAGTACTTC.

This chain uses TRBV7-9 with TRBJ2-3, with 7 bases fitting TRBD1. The CDR3 consists of 15 residues. Trimming at V came to 5 bases and at J to 4 bases, leaving 9 bases not matched to a gene. Germline V CDR1 and CDR2: SEHNR, FQNEAQ (reference sequence). The DNA for the CDR3 is TGTGCCAGCAGCCCGGGACAGACTATGGCAGATACGCAGTATTTT. Translated, it gives CASSPGQTMADTQYF. Filled out from reference TRBV7-9 and TRBJ2-3, the complete variable domain reads DTGVSQNPRHKITKRGQNVTFRCDPISEHNRLYWYRQTLGQGPEFLTYFQNEAQLEKSRLLSDRFSAERPKGSFSTLEIQRTEQGDSAMYLCASSPGQTMADTQYFGPGTRLTVL.